This T cell receptor (beta chain) was profiled in a study of ipilimumab plus nivolumab after autologous stem cell transplantation. Study background: Median doses per patient: a few ipilimumab, about eight nivolumab. The DLBCL cohort had primary refractory and relapsed disease, with 18-month progression-free survival of approximately 87% and 28%.

Here immunoSEQ multiplex PCR was the method, and the copy in TCRdb shows in-frame clones only, minus some. This sample has tens of thousands of clones, with roughly 80% found just once. This clone has more than one count but fewer than ten. Ipilimumab, 1 mg/kg, started 14 to 28 days after autologous transplant. Patients got 3 mg/kg IV nivolumab weeks 1, 4, 7, 10, then biweekly through week 26. This TCR derives from a male donor with diffuse large B-cell lymphoma. The sample was PBMCs, taken in a trial of ipilimumab plus nivolumab as post-transplant consolidation.

The CDR3 DNA sequence: TGTGCCAGCAGCGATCCTACCAACAATGAGCAGTTCTTC. Its translation is CASSDPTNNEQFF. The chain joins TRBV6-1 to TRBJ2-1; no clear D. Per the germline V gene, CDR1 is MNHNS and CDR2 is SASEGT. V lost 6 bases and J lost 5, with 11 bases in between. The CDR3 extends over 13 amino acids.